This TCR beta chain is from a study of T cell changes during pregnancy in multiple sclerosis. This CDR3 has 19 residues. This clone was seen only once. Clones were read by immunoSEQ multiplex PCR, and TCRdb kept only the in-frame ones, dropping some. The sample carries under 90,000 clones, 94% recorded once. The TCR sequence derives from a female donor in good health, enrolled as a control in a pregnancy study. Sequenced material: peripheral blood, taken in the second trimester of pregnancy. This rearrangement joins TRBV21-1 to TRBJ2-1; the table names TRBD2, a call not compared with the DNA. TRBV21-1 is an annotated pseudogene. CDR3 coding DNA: TGTGCCAGCATGGCCCGAGGGACTAGCGGGATCAAGGGTTACAATGAGCAGTTCTTC. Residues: CASMARGTSGIKGYNEQFF.